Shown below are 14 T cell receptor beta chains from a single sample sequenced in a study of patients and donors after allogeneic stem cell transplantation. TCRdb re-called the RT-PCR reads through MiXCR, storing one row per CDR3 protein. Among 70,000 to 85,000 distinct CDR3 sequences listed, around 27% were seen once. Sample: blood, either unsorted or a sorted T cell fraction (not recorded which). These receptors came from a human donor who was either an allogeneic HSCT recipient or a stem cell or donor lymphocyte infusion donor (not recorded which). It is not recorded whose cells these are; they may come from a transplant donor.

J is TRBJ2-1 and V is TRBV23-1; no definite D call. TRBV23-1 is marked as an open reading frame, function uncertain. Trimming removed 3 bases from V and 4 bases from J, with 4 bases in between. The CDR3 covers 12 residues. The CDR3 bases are TGCGCCAGCAGTCAGCTTTACAATGAGCAGTTCTTC. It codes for CASSQLYNEQFF.

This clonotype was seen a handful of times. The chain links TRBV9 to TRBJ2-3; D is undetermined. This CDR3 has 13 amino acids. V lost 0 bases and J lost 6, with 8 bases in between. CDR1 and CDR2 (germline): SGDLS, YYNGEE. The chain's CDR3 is CASSVAPRDTQYF. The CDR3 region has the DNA TGTGCCAGCAGCGTAGCTCCCAGGGATACGCAGTATTTT. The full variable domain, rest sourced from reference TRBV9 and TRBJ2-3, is DSGVTQTPKHLITATGQRVTLRCSPRSGDLSVYWYQQSLDQGLQFLIQYYNGEERAKGNILERFSAQQFPDLHSELNLSSLELGDSALYFCASSVAPRDTQYFGPGTRLTVL.

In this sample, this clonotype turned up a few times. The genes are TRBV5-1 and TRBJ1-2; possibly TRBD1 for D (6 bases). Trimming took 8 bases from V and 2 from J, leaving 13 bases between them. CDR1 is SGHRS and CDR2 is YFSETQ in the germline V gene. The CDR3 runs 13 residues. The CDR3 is CASRPGVNYGYTF. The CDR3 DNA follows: TGCGCCAGTCGACCAGGGGTCAACTATGGCTACACCTTC.

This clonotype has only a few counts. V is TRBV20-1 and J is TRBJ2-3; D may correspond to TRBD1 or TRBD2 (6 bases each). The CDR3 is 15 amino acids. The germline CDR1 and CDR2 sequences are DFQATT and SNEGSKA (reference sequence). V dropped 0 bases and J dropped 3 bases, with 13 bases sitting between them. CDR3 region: CSARDPRGGTDTQYF. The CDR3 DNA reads TGCAGTGCTAGAGATCCCAGGGGAGGTACAGATACGCAGTATTTT.

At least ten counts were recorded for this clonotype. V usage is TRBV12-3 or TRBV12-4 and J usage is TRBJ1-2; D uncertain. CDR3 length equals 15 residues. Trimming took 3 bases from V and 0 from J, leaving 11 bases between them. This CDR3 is CASSFVRAPNYGYTF. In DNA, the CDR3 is TGTGCCAGCAGTTTCGTACGGGCCCCTAACTATGGCTACACCTTC.

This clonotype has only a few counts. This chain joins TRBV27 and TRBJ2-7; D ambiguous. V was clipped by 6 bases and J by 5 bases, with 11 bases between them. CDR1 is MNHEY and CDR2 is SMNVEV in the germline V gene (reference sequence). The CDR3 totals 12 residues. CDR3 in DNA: TGTGCCAGCAGCCTGACCCGAGACGAGCAGTACTTC. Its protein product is CASSLTRDEQYF.

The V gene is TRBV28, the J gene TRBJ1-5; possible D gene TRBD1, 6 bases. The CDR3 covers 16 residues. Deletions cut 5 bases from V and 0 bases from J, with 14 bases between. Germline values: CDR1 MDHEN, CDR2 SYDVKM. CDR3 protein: CASSRTGSYSNQPQHF. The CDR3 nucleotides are TGTGCCAGCAGTCGAACAGGGAGTTATAGCAATCAGCCCCAGCATTTT.

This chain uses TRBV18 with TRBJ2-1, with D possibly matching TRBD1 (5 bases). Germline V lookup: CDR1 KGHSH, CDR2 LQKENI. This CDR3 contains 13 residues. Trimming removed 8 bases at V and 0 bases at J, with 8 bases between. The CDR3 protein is CASRQSSYNEQFF. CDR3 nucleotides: TGTGCCAGCCGACAGAGCTCCTACAATGAGCAGTTCTTC.

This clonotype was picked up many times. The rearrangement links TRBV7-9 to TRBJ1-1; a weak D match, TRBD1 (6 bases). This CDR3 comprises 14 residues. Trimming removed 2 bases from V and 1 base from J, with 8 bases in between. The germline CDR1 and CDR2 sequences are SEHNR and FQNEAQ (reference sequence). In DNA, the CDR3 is TGTGCCAGCAGCTTATTGGACAGGAACACTGAAGCTTTCTTT. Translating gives CASSLLDRNTEAFF.

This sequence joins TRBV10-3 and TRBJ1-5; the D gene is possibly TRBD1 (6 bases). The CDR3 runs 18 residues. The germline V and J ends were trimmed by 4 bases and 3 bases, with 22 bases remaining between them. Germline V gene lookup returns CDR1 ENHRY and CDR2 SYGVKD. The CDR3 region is CAISANSGTGPLNQPQHF. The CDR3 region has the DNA TGTGCCATCAGTGCCAATTCGGGAACAGGGCCCCTCAATCAGCCCCAGCATTTT.

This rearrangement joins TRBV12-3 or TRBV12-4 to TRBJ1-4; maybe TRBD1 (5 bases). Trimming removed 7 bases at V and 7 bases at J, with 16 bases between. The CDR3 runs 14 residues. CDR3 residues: CASNDQGGSEKLFF. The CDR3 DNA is TGTGCCAGCAATGACCAGGGAGGAAGTGAAAAACTGTTTTTT.

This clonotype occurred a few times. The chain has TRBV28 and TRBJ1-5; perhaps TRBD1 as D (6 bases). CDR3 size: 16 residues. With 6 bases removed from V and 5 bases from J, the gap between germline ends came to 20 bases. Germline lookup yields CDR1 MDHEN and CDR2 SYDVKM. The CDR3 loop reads CASSITPGVGHQPQHF. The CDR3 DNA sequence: TGTGCCAGCAGCATTACCCCAGGGGTGGGCCATCAGCCCCAGCATTTT.

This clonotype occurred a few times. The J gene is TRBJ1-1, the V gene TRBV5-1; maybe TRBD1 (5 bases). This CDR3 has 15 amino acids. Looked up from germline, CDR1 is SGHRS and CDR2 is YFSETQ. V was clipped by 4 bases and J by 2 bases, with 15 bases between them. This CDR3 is CASSQTPDSNTEAFF. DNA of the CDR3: TGCGCCAGCAGCCAAACTCCAGACAGTAACACTGAAGCTTTCTTT. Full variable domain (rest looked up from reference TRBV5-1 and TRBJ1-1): KAGVTQTPRYLIKTRGQQVTLSCSPISGHRSVSWYQQTPGQGLQFLFEYFSETQRNKGNFPGRFSGRQFSNSRSEMNVSTLELGDSALYLCASSQTPDSNTEAFFGQGTRLTVV.

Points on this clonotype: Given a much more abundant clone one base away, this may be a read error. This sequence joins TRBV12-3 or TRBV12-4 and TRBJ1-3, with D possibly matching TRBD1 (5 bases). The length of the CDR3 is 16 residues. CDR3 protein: CASSLSGAVSGNTKYF. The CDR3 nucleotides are TGTGCCAGCAGTTTATCCGGGGCCGTCTCTGGAAACACCAAATATTTT.